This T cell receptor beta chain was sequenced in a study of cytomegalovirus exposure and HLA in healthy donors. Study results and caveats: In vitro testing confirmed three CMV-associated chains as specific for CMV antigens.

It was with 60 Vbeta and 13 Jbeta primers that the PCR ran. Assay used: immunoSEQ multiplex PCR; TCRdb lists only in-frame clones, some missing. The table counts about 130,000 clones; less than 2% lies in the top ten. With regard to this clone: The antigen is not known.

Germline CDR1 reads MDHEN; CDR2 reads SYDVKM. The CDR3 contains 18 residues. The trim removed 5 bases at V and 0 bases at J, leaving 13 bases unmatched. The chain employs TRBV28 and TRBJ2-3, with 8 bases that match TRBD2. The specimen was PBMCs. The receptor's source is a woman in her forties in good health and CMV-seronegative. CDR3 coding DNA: TGTGCCAGCAGTCCCTGGGGGCGGGGGGTCACTAGCACAGATACGCAGTATTTT. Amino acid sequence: CASSPWGRGVTSTDTQYF.